This T cell receptor beta chain comes out of a study of cytomegalovirus exposure and HLA in healthy donors. Turning to the study itself: HLA-typed donors were the source of about 81 million unique TCRs held in an early data release.

The PCR contained 60 Vbeta and 13 Jbeta primers. The repertoire was sequenced with immunoSEQ multiplex PCR; TCRdb's copy has only in-frame clones and lacks some. This repertoire shows 150,000 to 200,000 clones, 81% found once; its top ten account for 1.5% to 2%. J was trimmed by 7 bases and V by 4 bases; bases with no gene match: 5. Looked up from germline, CDR1 is MNHEY and CDR2 is SMNVEV (reference sequence). The CDR3 loop spans 14 amino acids. This clone showed up just once. Antigen specificity is unknown. Study-level findings and limits: What a later analysis showed was that several of the most significant clusters appeared linked to common viral pathogens.

Sequenced input: PBMCs. V gene TRBV27 combines with J gene TRBJ2-7; 12 bases match TRBD2. The sequence came from a man aged 18 to 35 in good health and CMV-seronegative. CDR3 DNA: TGTGCCAGCAGTTCGAGACTAGCGGGAGTTGAGCAGTACTTC. Its translation: CASSSRLAGVEQYF.